The next 22 T cell receptor beta chains were all read from a single sample in a study of PD-1 blockade in mismatch repair-deficient tumors. Assay: immunoSEQ multiplex PCR; the TCRdb copy retains only in-frame clones and omits some. The repertoire holds approximately 130,000 clones, with about 88% as singletons. Sequencing was performed on peripheral blood, taken 44 weeks after starting pembrolizumab. Receptor source: an adult with mismatch repair-deficient cancer.

The chain joins TRBV5-6 to TRBJ1-1, with D tentatively TRBD1 (6 bases). The CDR3 is made up of 17 amino acids. The germline CDR1 and CDR2 sequences are SGHDT and YYEEEE. Trimming took off 0 bases at V and 0 bases at J, with 15 bases between the two ends. CDR3 in amino acids: CASSLGGTYILNTEAFF. CDR3 bases: TGTGCCAGCAGCTTGGGTGGGACATATATTTTGAACACTGAAGCTTTCTTT.

This sequence joins TRBV5-1 and TRBJ1-3, with a weak D call TRBD1 (5 bases). V gave up 3 bases and J gave up 8 bases, with 12 bases separating them. The CDR3 contains 13 residues. The germline V gene encodes CDR1 SGHRS and CDR2 YFSETQ. In nucleotides, the CDR3 is TGCGCCAGCAGCTCAATCGCGGGGGACACCATATATTTT. As protein: CASSSIAGDTIYF. Full variable domain (rest looked up from reference TRBV5-1 and TRBJ1-3): KAGVTQTPRYLIKTRGQQVTLSCSPISGHRSVSWYQQTPGQGLQFLFEYFSETQRNKGNFPGRFSGRQFSNSRSEMNVSTLELGDSALYLCASSSIAGDTIYFGEGSWLTVV.

The chain links TRBV11-2 to TRBJ1-2; D call uncertain. From germline, CDR1 is SGHAT and CDR2 FQNNGV. V was trimmed by 3 bases and J by 5 bases, leaving 19 bases between them. The CDR3 covers 16 residues. CDR3: CASSLGGPLTLYGYTF. The DNA of the CDR3 is TGTGCCAGCAGCTTGGGCGGCCCGCTGACCCTTTATGGCTACACCTTC.

The rearrangement uses TRBV10-3 and TRBJ2-1, with TRBD2 matching 8 bases. The CDR3 has 13 amino acids. The germline V gene has CDR1 ENHRY and CDR2 SYGVKD. Trimming removed 6 bases from V and 4 bases from J; junction bases left unmatched: 2. This CDR3 is CAISGRGYNEQFF. CDR3 DNA sequence: TGTGCCATCAGCGGGAGGGGGTACAATGAGCAGTTCTTC.

The chain recombines TRBV5-1 with TRBJ2-7; 9 bases are shared with TRBD1. There are 14 residues in the CDR3. The V and J ends lost 0 bases and 4 bases, in that order; junction bases with no gene match: 2. Germline values: CDR1 SGHRS, CDR2 YFSETQ. CDR3 DNA: TGCGCCAGCAGCTTGGGGACAGGGGTGTACGAGCAGTACTTC. Translation: CASSLGTGVYEQYF. The full variable domain, rest sourced from reference TRBV5-1 and TRBJ2-7, is KAGVTQTPRYLIKTRGQQVTLSCSPISGHRSVSWYQQTPGQGLQFLFEYFSETQRNKGNFPGRFSGRQFSNSRSEMNVSTLELGDSALYLCASSLGTGVYEQYFGPGTRLTVT.

This clone was seen more than once but under ten times. The chain joins TRBV7-2 to TRBJ1-2, with unresolved D. Trimming stripped 5 bases from V and 5 bases from J, with 12 bases between. CDR1 SGHTA and CDR2 FQGNSA come from the germline V gene. The CDR3 runs 13 residues. The CDR3 coding sequence is TGTGCCAGCAGCCCGCATCGCTCTTATGGCTACACCTTC. Translating gives CASSPHRSYGYTF.

The rearrangement links TRBV30 to TRBJ1-5; tentative D call: TRBD1 (6 bases). Trimming removed 8 bases at V and 0 bases at J, with 11 bases between. The germline V gene has CDR1 GTSNPN and CDR2 SVGIG (reference sequence). The CDR3 contains 13 residues. DNA for the CDR3: TGTGCCGCACGGGACAATAGCAATCAGCCCCAGCATTTT. It yields the protein CAARDNSNQPQHF.

The chain combines TRBV5-4 with TRBJ2-4; D is unresolved. V was shortened by 4 bases and J by 1 base, with 12 bases between the two germline ends. The CDR3 is 15 residues long. The germline V gene has CDR1 SGHNT and CDR2 YYREEE (reference sequence). As DNA, the CDR3 is TGTGCCAGCAGCCCGGACCTGGACGCCAAAAACATTCAGTACTTC. It codes for CASSPDLDAKNIQYF.

This chain links TRBV18 with TRBJ2-5, with D hard to call. Germline assignment: CDR1 KGHSH and CDR2 LQKENI. The ends were cut back, 2 bases at V and 1 base at J, with 8 bases in the middle. The CDR3 contains 14 residues. In nucleotides, the CDR3 is TGTGCCAGCTCACCAACAGACTTCCAAGAGACCCAGTACTTC. As protein: CASSPTDFQETQYF.

The gene calls are TRBV4-1 and TRBJ2-7, with D possibly being TRBD1 or TRBD2 (5 bases each). Trimming took off 4 bases at V and 7 bases at J, with 14 bases between the two ends. CDR3 length: 13 residues. Germline-derived CDR1 and CDR2 are MGHRA and YSYEKL. The CDR3 sequence is CASSPGPLEEQYF. Here the CDR3 DNA reads TGCGCCAGCAGCCCGGGGCCCCTGGAGGAGCAGTACTTC.

The chain is built from TRBV2 and TRBJ1-1, with 7 bases identical to TRBD1. Germline assignment: CDR1 SNHLY and CDR2 FYNNEI. After removal of 5 bases from V and 6 bases from J, the junction contained 6 bases not matched to a gene. CDR3 length equals 13 residues. CDR3 sequence (DNA): TGTGCCAGCAGTTTTACAGGGGTTTCTGAAGCTTTCTTT. Its translation is CASSFTGVSEAFF.

The rearrangement joins TRBV10-2 to TRBJ2-7, with 8 bases identical to TRBD1. The trim removed 6 bases at V and 4 bases at J, leaving 8 bases unmatched. Per germline, CDR1 WSHSY and CDR2 SAAADI. The CDR3 is 14 residues long. The CDR3 spells CASSSDRAGYEQYF. The CDR3 nucleotides read TGCGCCAGCAGCTCGGACAGGGCTGGGTACGAGCAGTACTTC.

V gene TRBV5-1 combines with J gene TRBJ2-3; D not resolved. There are 13 residues in the CDR3. Germline V gene sequence: CDR1 SGHRS, CDR2 YFSETQ. The V end was cut by 5 bases, the J end by 2 bases, with 9 bases between. The CDR3 loop is CASRAGDTDTQYF. For the CDR3, the DNA is TGCGCCAGCAGGGCCGGAGACACAGATACGCAGTATTTT.

This clone was counted a few times. CDR3 DNA: TGTGCCAGCAGCCCCCACGGGGGAGCGGCCTACGAGCAGTACTTC. Translated, it gives CASSPHGGAAYEQYF. V usage is TRBV11-2 and J usage is TRBJ2-7, with D perhaps matching TRBD2 (6 bases). Germline-derived CDR1 and CDR2 are SGHAT and FQNNGV. The CDR3 is 15 residues long. Trimming pared 5 bases from V and 2 bases from J, leaving 16 bases between. The full variable domain, in which reference TRBV11-2 and TRBJ2-7 provide the parts outside the CDR3, is EAGVAQSPRYKIIEKRQSVAFWCNPISGHATLYWYQQILGQGPKLLIQFQNNGVVDDSQLPKDRFSAERLKGVDSTLKIQPAKLEDSAVYLCASSPHGGAAYEQYFGPGTRLTVT.

This clone was found once. J is TRBJ2-7 and V is TRBV4-1, with D perhaps TRBD1 or TRBD2 (5 bases each). Germline CDR1 reads MGHRA; CDR2 reads YSYEKL. The CDR3 sequence is 15 residues long. Trimming pared 0 bases from V and 2 bases from J, leaving 11 bases between. DNA for the CDR3: TGCGCCAGCAGCCAAGAAGGGACGGGGACCTACGAGCAGTACTTC. This encodes CASSQEGTGTYEQYF.

V is TRBV28 and J is TRBJ1-5, with 9 bases matching TRBD1. Germline values: CDR1 MDHEN, CDR2 SYDVKM. There are 14 residues in the CDR3. V lost 4 bases and J lost 7; bases outside the gene matches: 5. CDR3 nucleotides: TGTGCCAGCAGTTACAGGGGGCAGGGGCAGCCCCAGCATTTT. This codes for CASSYRGQGQPQHF.

The J gene is TRBJ2-5, the V gene TRBV4-1; a weak D match, TRBD1 (6 bases). Germline-derived CDR1 and CDR2 are MGHRA and YSYEKL. Trimming shortened V by 5 bases and J by 2 bases, and 15 bases separated the two germline ends. The CDR3 loop spans 15 amino acids. The CDR3, as DNA: TGCGCCAGCAGCTCGCCGGGACAACCACAAGAGACCCAGTACTTC. Encoded protein: CASSSPGQPQETQYF.

The CDR3 is CAWSGGGEQYF. The DNA for the CDR3 is TGTGCCTGGAGTGGGGGGGGCGAGCAGTACTTC. V usage is TRBV30 and J usage is TRBJ2-7, with 7 bases fitting TRBD2. This CDR3 is 11 amino acids long. The J segment lost 6 bases and the V segment lost 1 base, leaving 0 bases of the junction unmatched. CDR1 is GTSNPN, CDR2 SVGIG, per germline (reference sequence).

V and J are TRBV28 and TRBJ2-7; D remains ambiguous. Germline assignment: CDR1 MDHEN and CDR2 SYDVKM. This CDR3 has 13 residues. Between the trimmed V and J ends, which lost 2 bases and 4 bases, there was a span of 9 bases. CDR3 coding DNA: TGTGCCAGCAGTTTAAGGAACGGGTACGAGCAGTACTTC. Translating it yields CASSLRNGYEQYF. Drawing the rest from reference TRBV28 and TRBJ2-7, the complete variable domain is DVKVTQSSRYLVKRTGEKVFLECVQDMDHENMFWYRQDPGLGLRLIYFSYDVKMKEKGDIPEGYSVSREKKERFSLILESASTNQTSMYLCASSLRNGYEQYFGPGTRLTVT.

V and J are TRBV4-1 and TRBJ1-1; 9 nucleotides line up with TRBD1. CDR1 is MGHRA and CDR2 is YSYEKL in the germline V gene. With V trimmed by 1 base and J by 3 bases, 0 bases remained unmatched. CDR3 length: 14 amino acids. The DNA for the CDR3 is TGCGCCAGCAGCCAAGGGACAGGGGACACTGAAGCTTTCTTT. Amino acids: CASSQGTGDTEAFF.

The chain combines TRBV11-2 with TRBJ2-3, with TRBD2 matching 9 bases. There are 16 residues in the CDR3. Trimming removed 2 bases from V and 1 base from J; junction bases left unmatched: 4. Germline CDR1 is SGHAT and CDR2 is FQNNGV. This CDR3 is CASSLRVAGGTDTQYF. CDR3 DNA: TGTGCCAGCAGCTTAAGGGTAGCGGGAGGCACAGATACGCAGTATTTT.

The CDR3 sequence is CASSQDSGTEFSYEQYF. The CDR3 DNA follows: TGCGCCAGCAGCCAAGATTCCGGGACAGAGTTCTCCTACGAGCAGTACTTC. The gene calls are TRBV4-3 and TRBJ2-7, with 7 bases aligning to TRBD1. The trim removed 0 bases at V and 0 bases at J, leaving 8 bases unmatched. Germline CDR1 reads LGHNA; CDR2 reads YSLEER. The CDR3 covers 17 residues.